This TCR beta chain was found in a study of T cell responses to AZD1222 COVID-19 vaccine. Study results and caveats: Of the AZD1222 recipients, only 5 to 7 were seropositive at baseline. It should be noted that donors were predominantly white British and more often female, and clonal diversity was possibly underestimated.

TCRdb's copy holds only in-frame clones and misses some; the assay was immunoSEQ multiplex PCR. The sample holds approximately 190,000 clones, under 95% seen once. Germline V CDR1 and CDR2: PRHDT, FYEKMQ (reference sequence). The CDR3 is 14 amino acids. The ends were cut back, 5 bases at V and 1 base at J, with 11 bases in the middle. A note on this clone: Its matching antigen is unknown.

The TCR comes from an adult in good health. The sample in question was peripheral blood, obtained on day 0 of AZD1222 vaccination. The genes are TRBV13 and TRBJ1-1; no firm D call. In DNA form, the CDR3 reads TGTGCCAGCAGCAGTGGACGTACGAACACTGAAGCTTTCTTT. Encoded protein: CASSSGRTNTEAFF.